These 18 T cell receptor beta chains were sequenced from one sample in a study of lymphopenia after photon versus proton radiotherapy. Assay: immunoSEQ multiplex PCR; the TCRdb copy retains only in-frame clones and omits some. The table includes tens of thousands of clones, approximately 86% detected once. Sequences were derived from peripheral blood, sampled from a patient treated with photon-based radiotherapy. These receptors all come from a middle-aged man with gastric cancer.

The V gene is TRBV25-1, the J gene TRBJ2-7, with D perhaps matching TRBD2 (6 bases). CDR3 length: 13 residues. Germline values: CDR1 MGHDK, CDR2 SYGVNS. The V gene lost 4 bases and the J gene lost 1 base, with 8 bases spanning the gap. CDR3 in DNA: TGTGCCAGCAGTGCCGGGGGTTCCTACGAGCAGTACTTC. Its protein is CASSAGGSYEQYF.

The V and J genes are TRBV28 and TRBJ1-6; perhaps TRBD1 as D (5 bases). CDR3 length: 17 residues. Germline CDR1 is MDHEN and CDR2 is SYDVKM. Trimming pared 5 bases from V and 7 bases from J, leaving 21 bases between. The CDR3 bases are TGTGCCAGCAGTCCCCCTTCCGGGACGGGGAAAAATTCACCCCTCCACTTT. This encodes CASSPPSGTGKNSPLHF.

This chain joins TRBV6-1 and TRBJ2-2; D is tentatively TRBD1 or TRBD2 (6 bases each). Germline loops: CDR1 MNHNS, CDR2 SASEGT. The CDR3 spans 14 residues. With 8 bases removed from V and 4 bases from J, the gap between germline ends came to 14 bases. The CDR3 DNA reads as TGTGCCAGCCACAGGGAGGTGGGCACCGGGGAGCTGTTTTTT. Amino acid sequence: CASHREVGTGELFF.

This sequence joins TRBV5-6 and TRBJ1-4; tentatively, D is TRBD1 (5 bases). Germline V gives CDR1 SGHDT, CDR2 YYEEEE. The V end lost 4 bases, the J end lost 8 bases, and 15 bases lay between the germline ends. The length of the CDR3 is 14 residues. The CDR3 protein is CASSRWAGNEKLFF. In DNA, the CDR3 is TGTGCCAGCAGCAGATGGGCAGGGAACGAAAAACTGTTTTTT.

The V call is TRBV19, the J call TRBJ1-1; perhaps TRBD1 as D (5 bases). V dropped 3 bases and J dropped 6 bases, with 11 bases sitting between them. Germline values: CDR1 LNHDA, CDR2 SQIVND (reference sequence). The CDR3 extends over 13 amino acids. CDR3 region: CASSIAGDAEAFF. CDR3 bases: TGTGCCAGTAGTATTGCTGGGGACGCTGAAGCTTTCTTT.

The chain is built from TRBV9 and TRBJ1-2, with D possibly TRBD1 on 5 matching bases. Germline lookup yields CDR1 SGDLS and CDR2 YYNGEE. Trimming took off 4 bases at V and 5 bases at J, with 18 bases between the two ends. The CDR3 has 15 residues. CDR3 sequence reads: CASSSTAFGGYGYTF. CDR3 coding DNA: TGTGCCAGCAGCTCAACAGCTTTTGGGGGATATGGCTACACCTTC.

This chain connects TRBV19 to TRBJ1-5; 10 bases align to TRBD1. The junction had 8 bases not matched to a gene; V was cut back by 2 bases and J by 4 bases. This CDR3 has 17 amino acids. CDR1 and CDR2 (germline): LNHDA, SQIVND (reference sequence). The CDR3 loop is CASSIRGAGQGNQPQHF. For the CDR3, the DNA is TGTGCCAGTAGTATAAGAGGGGCGGGACAGGGGAATCAGCCCCAGCATTTT.

J is TRBJ1-1 and V is TRBV9, with 12 bases matching TRBD1. Germline V gene data show CDR1 as SGDLS and CDR2 as YYNGEE. Trimming removed 0 bases from V and 0 bases from J; junction bases left unmatched: 9. CDR3 length: 19 amino acids. CDR3 in DNA: TGTGCCAGCAGCGTAGAAATTGGAGGGGACAGGGGGCTGAACACTGAAGCTTTCTTT. This sequence encodes CASSVEIGGDRGLNTEAFF.

This rearrangement joins TRBV2 to TRBJ2-1; TRBD1 agrees at 12 bases. Unmatched junction bases numbered 8, after V lost 4 bases and J lost 7 bases. Germline CDR1 SNHLY, CDR2 FYNNEI. CDR3 length: 16 residues. The CDR3 protein is CASSGGGQGAWNEQFF. Here the CDR3 DNA reads TGTGCCAGCAGTGGAGGGGGACAGGGGGCCTGGAATGAGCAGTTCTTC. Full variable domain (remainder filled in from reference TRBV2 and TRBJ2-1): EPEVTQTPSHQVTQMGQEVILRCVPISNHLYFYWYRQILGQKVEFLVSFYNNEISEKSEIFDDQFSVERPDGSNFTLKIRSTKLEDSAMYFCASSGGGQGAWNEQFFGPGTRLTVL.

This clone has just one count. The V gene is TRBV15, the J gene TRBJ1-1; the D gene is possibly TRBD1 (6 bases). CDR3 size: 13 residues. CDR1 is LNHNV, CDR2 YYDKDF, per germline (reference sequence). With 3 bases removed from V and 4 bases from J, the gap between germline ends came to 9 bases. The CDR3 spells CATSRGGATEAFF. The CDR3 DNA reads as TGTGCCACCAGCAGGGGGGGGGCCACTGAAGCTTTCTTT.

The chain has TRBV9 and TRBJ2-7; D may be TRBD1 or TRBD2 (5 bases each). Trimming left V 0 bases short and J 2 bases short, with 12 bases between. The CDR3 length is 15 residues. CDR1 is SGDLS and CDR2 is YYNGEE in the germline V gene. The CDR3 DNA is TGTGCCAGCAGCGTAGGGGGGAGCCATGCCTACGAGCAGTACTTC. This gives the protein CASSVGGSHAYEQYF.

The V and J genes are TRBV7-2 and TRBJ2-4; 8 bases fit TRBD2. The J segment lost 6 bases and the V segment lost 1 base, leaving 5 bases of the junction unmatched. CDR1 and CDR2 from the germline V gene are SGHTA and FQGNSA. The CDR3 loop spans 15 amino acids. The CDR3 is CASSLVRGAGNIQYF. In DNA form, the CDR3 reads TGTGCCAGCAGCTTAGTGCGGGGGGCGGGAAACATTCAGTACTTC.

The chain uses TRBV27 and TRBJ1-1; no definite D call. Germline V gives CDR1 MNHEY, CDR2 SMNVEV (reference sequence). With 8 bases removed from V and 1 base from J, the gap between germline ends came to 14 bases. The CDR3 sequence is 14 residues long. CDR3 sequence: CASRLRLGNTEAFF. CDR3 nucleotide sequence: TGTGCCAGCCGATTACGCTTGGGGAACACTGAAGCTTTCTTT.

This chain connects TRBV6-5 to TRBJ1-1, with D possibly matching TRBD1 (6 bases). This CDR3 contains 13 residues. V gave up 10 bases and J gave up 0 bases, with 12 bases separating them. Germline V gene lookup returns CDR1 MNHEY and CDR2 SVGAGI. The CDR3 sequence: CATNRGVNTEAFF. In nucleotides, the CDR3 is TGTGCCACCAATAGGGGGGTGAACACTGAAGCTTTCTTT.

The chain is built from TRBV9 and TRBJ1-3, with D unresolved. Trimming took 0 bases from V and 0 from J, leaving 10 bases between them. This CDR3 comprises 16 residues. Germline CDR1 is SGDLS and CDR2 is YYNGEE. The CDR3 DNA follows: TGTGCCAGCAGCGTAGGGGGTCCAAGCTCTGGAAACACCATATATTTT. Residues: CASSVGGPSSGNTIYF.

This chain links TRBV15 with TRBJ2-3; perhaps D is TRBD1 or TRBD2 (5 bases each). Per the germline V gene, CDR1 is LNHNV and CDR2 is YYDKDF (reference sequence). V was pared by 5 bases and J by 5 bases, with 26 bases between. The CDR3 contains 18 residues. The CDR3 DNA is TGTGCCACCAGCGAACGGGACGGCCGGGGCTTAAGCGTAGATACGCAGTATTTT. Its protein is CATSERDGRGLSVDTQYF.

The chain employs TRBV9 and TRBJ1-4; TRBD1 is a possible D gene (5 bases). Trimming cost V 6 bases and J 2 bases, with 11 bases left between them. Germline V gene data show CDR1 as SGDLS and CDR2 as YYNGEE. The CDR3 runs to 14 residues. DNA for the CDR3: TGTGCCAGCACTCGTGGGGGGACTAATGAAAAACTGTTTTTT. Its protein product is CASTRGGTNEKLFF. The whole variable domain, remainder taken from reference TRBV9 and TRBJ1-4, is DSGVTQTPKHLITATGQRVTLRCSPRSGDLSVYWYQQSLDQGLQFLIQYYNGEERAKGNILERFSAQQFPDLHSELNLSSLELGDSALYFCASTRGGTNEKLFFGSGTQLSVL.

The rearrangement links TRBV6-5 to TRBJ1-5; 7 bases line up with TRBD1. This CDR3 region has 14 residues. Germline CDR1 and CDR2: MNHEY and SVGAGI. Losses at the gene ends were 6 bases for V and 10 bases for J; bases not matched to a gene: 12. The CDR3 loop reads CASSQTGAVDPQHF. The CDR3 DNA reads as TGTGCCAGCAGCCAAACAGGGGCGGTCGATCCCCAGCATTTT.